This TCR beta chain was retrieved from a study of memory CD8 T cells in hepatitis C reinfection. Overall study: Between 3 and 8 weeks after reinfection detection, peak samples were drawn.

The CDR3 totals 13 residues. CDR1 and CDR2 from the germline V gene are SQVTM and ANQGSEA. V lost 6 bases to trimming and J lost 4 bases, with 13 bases between them. Assay: immunoSEQ multiplex PCR; the TCRdb copy retains only in-frame clones and omits some. The profile shows 35,000 to 50,000 clones, around 87% of them singletons. Study findings and constraints: With 5 or 6 donors, public clonotype conclusions could not be definitive.

This sample's time point: peak reinfection, 3 to 8 weeks after reinfection detection. The sorted cells went straight to TCR sequencing with no prior in vitro expansion. Donors were people who inject drugs in the Montreal HEPCO cohort. At all three reinfection time points, viable CD3+ CD8+ CD45RO- cells from two donors served as controls. Notes on this clone: Its antigen remains unknown.

What was sequenced was naive CD8+ T cells sorted from blood. This receptor was taken from a man aged 18 to 35 with hepatitis C virus infection. The chain links TRBV29-1 to TRBJ2-1; D unresolved. The CDR3 loop is CSVFPGLYNEQFF. CDR3 nucleotide sequence: TGCAGCGTCTTTCCGGGTTTATACAATGAGCAGTTCTTC.